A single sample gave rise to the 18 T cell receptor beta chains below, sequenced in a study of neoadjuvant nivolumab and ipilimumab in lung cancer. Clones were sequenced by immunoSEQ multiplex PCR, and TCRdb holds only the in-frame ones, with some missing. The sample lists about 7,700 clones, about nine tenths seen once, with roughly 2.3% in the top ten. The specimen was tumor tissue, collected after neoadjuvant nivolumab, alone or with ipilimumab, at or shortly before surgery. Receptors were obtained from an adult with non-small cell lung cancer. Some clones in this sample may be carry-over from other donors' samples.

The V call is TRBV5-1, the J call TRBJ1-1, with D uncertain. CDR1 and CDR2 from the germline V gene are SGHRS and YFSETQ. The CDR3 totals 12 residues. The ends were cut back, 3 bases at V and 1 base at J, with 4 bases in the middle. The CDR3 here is CASSSQNTEAFF. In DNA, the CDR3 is TGCGCCAGCAGCTCCCAGAACACTGAAGCTTTCTTT.

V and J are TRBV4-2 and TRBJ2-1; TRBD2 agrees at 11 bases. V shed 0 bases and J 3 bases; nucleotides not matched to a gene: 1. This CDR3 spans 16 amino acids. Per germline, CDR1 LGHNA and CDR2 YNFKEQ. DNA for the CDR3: TGTGCCAGCAGCCAAGATGGGACTAGCGGCTACAATGAGCAGTTCTTC. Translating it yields CASSQDGTSGYNEQFF.

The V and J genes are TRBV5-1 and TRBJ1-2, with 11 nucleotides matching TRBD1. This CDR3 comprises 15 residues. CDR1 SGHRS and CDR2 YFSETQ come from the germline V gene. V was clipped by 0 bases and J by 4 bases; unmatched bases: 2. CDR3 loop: CASSLAGTGGYGYTF. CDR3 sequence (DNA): TGCGCCAGCAGCTTGGCCGGGACAGGGGGCTATGGCTACACCTTC.

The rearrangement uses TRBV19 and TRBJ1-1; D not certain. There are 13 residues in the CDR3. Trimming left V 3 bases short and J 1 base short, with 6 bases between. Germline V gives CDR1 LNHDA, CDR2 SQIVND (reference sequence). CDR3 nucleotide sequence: TGTGCCAGTAGTATCCTCAGGAACACTGAAGCTTTCTTT. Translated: CASSILRNTEAFF.

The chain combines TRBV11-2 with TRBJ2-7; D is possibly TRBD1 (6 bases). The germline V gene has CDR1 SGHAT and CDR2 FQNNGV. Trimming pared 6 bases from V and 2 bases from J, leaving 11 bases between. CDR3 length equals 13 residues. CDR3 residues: CASRRTGTYEQYF. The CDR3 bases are TGTGCCAGCAGGCGAACAGGGACCTACGAGCAGTACTTC.

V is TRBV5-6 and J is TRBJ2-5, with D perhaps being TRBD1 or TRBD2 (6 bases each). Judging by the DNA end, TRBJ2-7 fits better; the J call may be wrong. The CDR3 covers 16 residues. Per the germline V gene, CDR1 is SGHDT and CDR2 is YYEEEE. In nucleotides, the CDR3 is TGTGCCAGCAGCCCGGGGGCGCGCCGGGGTGCCTACGAGCAGTACTTC. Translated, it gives CASSPGARRGAYEQYF.

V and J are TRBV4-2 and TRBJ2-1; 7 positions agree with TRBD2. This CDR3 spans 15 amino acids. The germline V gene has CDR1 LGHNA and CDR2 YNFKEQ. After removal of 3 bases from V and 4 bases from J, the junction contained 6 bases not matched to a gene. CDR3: CASSQTSGAYNEQFF. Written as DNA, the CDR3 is TGTGCCAGCAGCCAGACGAGCGGGGCGTACAATGAGCAGTTCTTC.

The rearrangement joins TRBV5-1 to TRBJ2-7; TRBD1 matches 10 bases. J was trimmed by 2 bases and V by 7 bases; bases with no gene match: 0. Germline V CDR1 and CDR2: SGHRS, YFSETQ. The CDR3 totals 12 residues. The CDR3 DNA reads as TGCGCCAGCGGGACAGGGGCCTACGAGCAGTACTTC. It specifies CASGTGAYEQYF.

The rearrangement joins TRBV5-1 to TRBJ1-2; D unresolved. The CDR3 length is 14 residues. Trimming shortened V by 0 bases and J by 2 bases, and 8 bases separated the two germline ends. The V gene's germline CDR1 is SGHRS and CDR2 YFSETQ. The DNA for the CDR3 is TGCGCCAGCAGCTTGGGTACGGGAAACTATGGCTACACCTTC. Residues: CASSLGTGNYGYTF.

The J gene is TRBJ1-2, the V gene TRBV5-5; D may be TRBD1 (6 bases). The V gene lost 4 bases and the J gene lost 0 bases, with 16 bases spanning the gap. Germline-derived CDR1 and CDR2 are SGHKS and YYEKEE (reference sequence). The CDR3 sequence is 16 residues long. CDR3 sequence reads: CASSPRDTLSNYGYTF. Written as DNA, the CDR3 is TGTGCCAGCAGCCCCCGGGACACCCTTTCTAACTATGGCTACACCTTC.

CDR3 DNA: TGTGCCAGCAGCTTAAGCAGGGTTACAGATACGCAGTATTTT. It encodes CASSLSRVTDTQYF. V usage is TRBV7-2 and J usage is TRBJ2-3, with a weak D call TRBD1 (5 bases). V was pared by 2 bases and J by 3 bases, with 9 bases between. The CDR3 length is 14 residues. Germline loops: CDR1 SGHTA, CDR2 FQGNSA.

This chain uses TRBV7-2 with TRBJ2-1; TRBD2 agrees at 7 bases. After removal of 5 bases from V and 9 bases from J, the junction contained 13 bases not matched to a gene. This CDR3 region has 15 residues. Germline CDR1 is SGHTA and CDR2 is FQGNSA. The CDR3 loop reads CASSRRGASGSEQFF. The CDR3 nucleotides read TGTGCCAGCAGCCGTCGGGGAGCTAGCGGTAGTGAGCAGTTCTTC. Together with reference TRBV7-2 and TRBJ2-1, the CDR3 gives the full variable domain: GAGVSQSPSNKVTEKGKDVELRCDPISGHTALYWYRQSLGQGLEFLIYFQGNSAPDKSGLPSDRFSAERTGGSVSTLTIQRTQQEDSAVYLCASSRRGASGSEQFFGPGTRLTVL.

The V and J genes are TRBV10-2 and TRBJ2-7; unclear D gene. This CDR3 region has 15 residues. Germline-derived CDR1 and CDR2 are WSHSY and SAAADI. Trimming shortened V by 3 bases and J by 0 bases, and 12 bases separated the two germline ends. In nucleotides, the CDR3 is TGCGCCAGCAGTGATATGGCTGCCAGCTCCTACGAGCAGTACTTC. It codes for CASSDMAASSYEQYF.

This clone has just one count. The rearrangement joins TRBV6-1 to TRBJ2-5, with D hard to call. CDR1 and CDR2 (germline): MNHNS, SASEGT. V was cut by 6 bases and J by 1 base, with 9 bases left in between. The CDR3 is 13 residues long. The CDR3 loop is CASRRRVQETQYF. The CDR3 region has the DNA TGTGCCAGCAGGCGGAGAGTCCAAGAGACCCAGTACTTC.

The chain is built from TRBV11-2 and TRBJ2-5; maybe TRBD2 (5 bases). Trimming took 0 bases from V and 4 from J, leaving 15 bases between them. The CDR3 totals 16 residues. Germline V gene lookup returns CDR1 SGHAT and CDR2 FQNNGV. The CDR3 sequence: CASSLDNGGLRETQYF. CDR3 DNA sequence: TGTGCCAGCAGCTTAGATAATGGAGGACTGAGAGAGACCCAGTACTTC.

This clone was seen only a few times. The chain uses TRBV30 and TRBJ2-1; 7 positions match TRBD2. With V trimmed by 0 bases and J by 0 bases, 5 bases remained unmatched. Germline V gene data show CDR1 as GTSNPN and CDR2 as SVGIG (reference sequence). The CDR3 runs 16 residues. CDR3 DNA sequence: TGTGCCTGGAGTGTATGGGCTAGCGGCTCCTACAATGAGCAGTTCTTC. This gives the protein CAWSVWASGSYNEQFF.

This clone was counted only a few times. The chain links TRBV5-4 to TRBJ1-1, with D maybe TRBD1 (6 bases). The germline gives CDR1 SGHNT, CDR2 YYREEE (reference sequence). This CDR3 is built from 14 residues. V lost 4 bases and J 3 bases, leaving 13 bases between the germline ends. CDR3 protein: CASSTGMVDTEAFF. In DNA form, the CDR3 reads TGTGCCAGCAGCACAGGGATGGTGGACACTGAAGCTTTCTTT.

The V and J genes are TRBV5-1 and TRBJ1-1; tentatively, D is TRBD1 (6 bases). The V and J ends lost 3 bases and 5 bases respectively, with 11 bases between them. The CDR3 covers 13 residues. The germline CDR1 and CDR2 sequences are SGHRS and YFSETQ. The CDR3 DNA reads TGCGCCAGCAGCTATTCTCAGGGGACTGAAGCTTTCTTT. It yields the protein CASSYSQGTEAFF.